This T cell receptor beta chain appears in the sequencing data of a study of blood T cell repertoires in COVID-19. Measured with immunoSEQ multiplex PCR; TCRdb has only the in-frame clones, and not every one. Seen here are 100,000 to 150,000 clones, approximately 91% observed once, and the top ten hold about 1.2%. This CDR3 region has 12 residues. The V end lost 2 bases, the J end lost 0 bases, and 2 bases lay between the germline ends. Germline-derived CDR1 and CDR2 are SGDLS and YYNGEE. The chain uses TRBV9 and TRBJ2-5; no clear D gene. Sequences were obtained from peripheral blood. This receptor was taken from a woman over 75 with acute or convalescent COVID-19. The CDR3 reads CASSVNQETQYF. The CDR3 nucleotides are TGTGCCAGCAGCGTCAACCAAGAGACCCAGTACTTC.